One T cell receptor beta chain is described in this entry. Its antigen is undetermined. The CDR3 runs to 13 residues. V lost 7 bases and J 7 bases, leaving 17 bases between the germline ends. Germline lookup yields CDR1 DFQATT and CDR2 SNEGSKA (reference sequence). Synthesis of cDNA was performed by 5'RACE using 10-nucleotide random UMIs. Every sequencing run returned over 190 million TCR-beta sequences, which were derived from 15-18 subjects. TCRdb called the 5' RACE reads again in MiXCR, with one record for every CDR3 protein. Among under 60,000 distinct CDR3 sequences listed, roughly 24% were seen once. This record comes from a study of neurological immune-mediated disorders. Study conclusions and caveats: Expansion of TCR clones was greatest in HTLV-1-associated myelopathy and smallest in multiple sclerosis, where it fell below that of healthy controls.

The study built unsorted libraries from 2 million PBMCs kept at -80 C. Sequenced input: PBMCs. This receptor was taken from a woman in her 70s in good health. The V gene is TRBV20-1, the J gene TRBJ1-5, with D possibly TRBD1 on 6 matching bases. CDR3 DNA: TGCAGTGTCCAGACAGAGGGGGAACAGCCCCAGCATTTT. It codes for CSVQTEGEQPQHF.